The clone carrying this TCR beta chain turned up a few times. Attachment of unique molecular identifiers was made to individual cDNA molecules. TCRdb independently ran MiXCR on the 5' RACE reads; one entry per CDR3 protein. This table has 80,000 to 95,000 distinct CDR3 sequences, roughly 14% appearing once. The germline V gene has CDR1 DFQATT and CDR2 SNEGSKA (reference sequence). V was cut by 2 bases and J by 0 bases, with 9 bases left in between. The CDR3 length is 14 residues. This specimen belongs to a study of early T cells in non-severe SARS-CoV-2 infection. Across the study: From unsorted whole blood, bulk RNA was sequenced, and the chains remained unpaired.

This receptor was identified in an adult who was a healthcare worker with PCR-confirmed SARS-CoV-2 infection or an uninfected control (not recorded which). The V call is TRBV20-1, the J call TRBJ2-3; D possibly corresponds to TRBD2 (6 bases). Sequenced material: whole blood. The CDR3 DNA reads TGCAGTGCTAGAAAGGGGACTAGCACAGATACGCAGTATTTT. This sequence encodes CSARKGTSTDTQYF.